One and the same sample provided the 27 T cell receptor beta chains below, sequenced in a study of T cell responses to AZD1222 COVID-19 vaccine. The repertoire was sequenced with immunoSEQ multiplex PCR; TCRdb's copy has only in-frame clones and lacks some. Here the sample table reports under 150,000 clones. Sequenced: peripheral blood. All receptors derive from an adult in good health.

The CDR3 region is CASSGGTAYGYTF. Written as DNA, the CDR3 is TGCGCCAGCAGCGGGGGGACAGCCTATGGCTACACCTTC. V and J are TRBV5-1 and TRBJ1-2, with TRBD1 matching over 7 bases. CDR3 length: 13 amino acids. Germline assignment: CDR1 SGHRS and CDR2 YFSETQ. V shed 4 bases and J 4 bases; nucleotides not matched to a gene: 4.

The chain joins TRBV2 to TRBJ2-7, with a tentative D call TRBD1 (6 bases). The CDR3 is 11 residues long. Germline values: CDR1 SNHLY, CDR2 FYNNEI. CDR3 DNA sequence: TGTGGGGGGCGAGGGTCCTACGAGCAGTACTTC. Protein sequence: CGGRGSYEQYF.

CDR3 in amino acids: CASSTPGKDTEAFF. CDR3 nucleotides: TGTGCCAGTAGTACACCAGGGAAGGACACTGAAGCTTTCTTT. The chain couples TRBV19 to TRBJ1-1, with a tentative D call TRBD1 (5 bases). The CDR3 length is 14 residues. The V gene lost 4 bases and the J gene lost 3 bases, with 12 bases spanning the gap. Germline V lookup: CDR1 LNHDA, CDR2 SQIVND (reference sequence).

The V call is TRBV28, the J call TRBJ2-1; 10 bases map to TRBD2. V lost 6 bases to trimming and J lost 3 bases; unmatched junction nucleotides: 8. The germline V gene encodes CDR1 MDHEN and CDR2 SYDVKM. The CDR3 runs to 16 residues. The DNA of the CDR3 is TGTGCCAGCAGGGGAACTAGCGGGGTATTCTACAATGAGCAGTTCTTC. Translating gives CASRGTSGVFYNEQFF.

V usage is TRBV7-6 and J usage is TRBJ1-5; 7 nucleotides align to TRBD1. There are 19 residues in the CDR3. The germline V gene has CDR1 SGHVS and CDR2 FNYEAQ. J lost 0 bases, V lost 5 bases, and 16 bases had no gene match. CDR3: CASSIEPGTDIHSNQPQHF. As DNA, the CDR3 is TGTGCCAGCAGCATTGAACCCGGGACAGACATTCATAGCAATCAGCCCCAGCATTTT.

This chain joins TRBV19 and TRBJ2-1; 10 nucleotides line up with TRBD1. The CDR3 covers 15 residues. Germline CDR1 reads LNHDA; CDR2 reads SQIVND (reference sequence). V lost 4 bases, J lost 4 bases, and 4 bases stayed unmatched. The CDR3 DNA reads as TGTGCCAGTAGTAGGAGGACAGGGGGGTACAATGAGCAGTTCTTC. Translated: CASSRRTGGYNEQFF.

The CDR3 DNA is TGTGCCAGCAGCTGGACAGGGGGCGGAGTCACCGGGGAGCTGTTTTTT. Amino acids: CASSWTGGGVTGELFF. The chain employs TRBV7-2 and TRBJ2-2; 11 bases agree with TRBD1. Trimming took 4 bases from V and 4 from J; bases not matched to a gene: 5. This CDR3 region has 16 residues. CDR1 and CDR2 (germline): SGHTA, FQGNSA. The whole variable domain, filled in from reference TRBV7-2 and TRBJ2-2, reads GAGVSQSPSNKVTEKGKDVELRCDPISGHTALYWYRQSLGQGLEFLIYFQGNSAPDKSGLPSDRFSAERTGGSVSTLTIQRTQQEDSAVYLCASSWTGGGVTGELFFGEGSRLTVL.

The genes are TRBV2 and TRBJ2-5; 7 nucleotides match TRBD2. Germline V CDR1 and CDR2: SNHLY, FYNNEI. This CDR3 has 13 amino acids. Germline trimming cut 6 bases from V and 7 bases from J; bases unmatched to any gene: 8. The CDR3 protein is CASRTSPGRTQYF. Here the CDR3 DNA reads TGTGCCAGCAGGACTAGCCCTGGGAGGACCCAGTACTTC.

The chain is built from TRBV2 and TRBJ1-5, with a tentative D call TRBD1 (5 bases). The germline gives CDR1 SNHLY, CDR2 FYNNEI. The CDR3 runs to 14 residues. V shed 7 bases and J shed 2 bases, with 12 bases lying between them. The CDR3 loop reads CASTGQGRNQPQHF. The CDR3 DNA reads as TGTGCCAGCACGGGTCAGGGACGCAATCAGCCCCAGCATTTT.

The chain links TRBV14 to TRBJ2-5, with D perhaps matching TRBD1 (6 bases). Between the trimmed V and J ends, which lost 4 bases and 1 base, there was a span of 13 bases. CDR3 length equals 15 residues. CDR1 and CDR2 (germline): SGHDN, FVKESK. The CDR3 protein is CASSLDGRGQETQYF. CDR3 bases: TGTGCCAGCAGCCTGGATGGCAGGGGCCAAGAGACCCAGTACTTC.

The chain couples TRBV14 to TRBJ1-3; D unresolved. Trimming shortened V by 3 bases and J by 6 bases, and 6 bases separated the two germline ends. Germline lookup yields CDR1 SGHDN and CDR2 FVKESK. This CDR3 is 12 amino acids long. In DNA form, the CDR3 reads TGTGCCAGCAGCCAGTACCAAAACACCATATATTTT. Translation gives CASSQYQNTIYF.

The gene calls are TRBV6-1 and TRBJ1-6; maybe TRBD1 (6 bases). Germline lookup yields CDR1 MNHNS and CDR2 SASEGT. CDR3 length: 14 amino acids. V lost 3 bases, J lost 7 bases, and 10 bases lay in between. CDR3 nucleotide sequence: TGTGCCAGCAGTGATGTTCAGGGGAATTCACCCCTCCACTTT. Amino acid sequence: CASSDVQGNSPLHF.

This sequence joins TRBV6-2 or TRBV6-3 and TRBJ2-7, with D tentatively TRBD2 (5 bases). Trimming cost V 0 bases and J 7 bases, with 13 bases left between them. This CDR3 is 14 amino acids long. Germline V CDR1 and CDR2: MNHEY, SVGEGT. The CDR3 reads CASSYSRGSGEQYF. The CDR3, as DNA: TGTGCCAGCAGTTACTCTCGCGGCTCGGGGGAGCAGTACTTC.

The CDR3 region has the DNA TGTGCCAGCAGCCAAGTTGGACAGCCCCAGCATTTT. Its protein product is CASSQVGQPQHF. The chain is built from TRBV3-1 (or the pseudogene TRBV3-2) and TRBJ1-5; D uncertain. The germline V gene encodes CDR1 LGHDT and CDR2 YNNKEL (reference sequence). The CDR3 is made up of 12 amino acids. Between the trimmed V and J ends, which lost 1 base and 7 bases, there was a span of 5 bases.

The genes are TRBV30 and TRBJ1-1; 7 positions match TRBD1. Trimming removed 2 bases from V and 4 bases from J; junction bases left unmatched: 4. CDR3 length: 13 residues. Germline CDR1 reads GTSNPN; CDR2 reads SVGIG (reference sequence). The CDR3 sequence is CAWSRGLGTEAFF. The CDR3, as DNA: TGTGCCTGGAGTAGGGGGCTGGGCACTGAAGCTTTCTTT.

The chain combines TRBV5-1 with TRBJ1-2, with TRBD1 as a possible D gene (5 bases). V lost 0 bases to trimming and J lost 4 bases, with 10 bases between them. The CDR3 extends over 14 amino acids. CDR1 and CDR2 (germline): SGHRS, YFSETQ. CDR3 sequence: CASSLVTAPYGYTF. The CDR3 region has the DNA TGCGCCAGCAGCTTGGTGACAGCCCCCTATGGCTACACCTTC.

Note on this clone: Within the sample, other DNA sequences also encode this same CDR3. This chain uses TRBV18 with TRBJ2-5; 7 bases are a match to TRBD1. This CDR3 has 14 amino acids. Germline V lookup: CDR1 KGHSH, CDR2 LQKENI. V lost 1 base and J lost 5; bases outside the gene matches: 4. The CDR3 nucleotides are TGTGCCAGCTCACCACAGGGGGCGCAGGAGACCCAGTACTTC. It specifies CASSPQGAQETQYF.

The chain links TRBV12-5 to TRBJ1-1; D perhaps matches TRBD1 (6 bases). This CDR3 has 15 residues. From germline, CDR1 is LGHNT and CDR2 FRNRAP. Trimming shortened V by 0 bases and J by 5 bases, and 13 bases separated the two germline ends. The CDR3 sequence is CASGLVGGRRTEAFF. CDR3 bases: TGTGCTAGTGGTTTGGTAGGGGGGCGTCGGACTGAAGCTTTCTTT.

The chain combines TRBV14 with TRBJ1-2, with TRBD1 matching 12 bases. Germline CDR1 SGHDN, CDR2 FVKESK. The CDR3 loop spans 14 amino acids. Trimming at V came to 4 bases and at J to 14 bases, leaving 11 bases not matched to a gene. In nucleotides, the CDR3 is TGTGCCAGCAGCCTGGGACAGGGGGCCCTAAGTTGGACCTTC. This sequence encodes CASSLGQGALSWTF. Supplemented by reference TRBV14 and TRBJ1-2, the full variable domain reads EAGVTQFPSHSVIEKGQTVTLRCDPISGHDNLYWYRRVMGKEIKFLLHFVKESKQDESGMPNNRFLAERTGGTYSTLKVQPAELEDSGVYFCASSLGQGALSWTFGSGTRLTVV.

The V call is TRBV11-3, the J call TRBJ2-1; 9 bases line up with TRBD1. The germline V gene encodes CDR1 SGHNT and CDR2 YENEEA. V was pared by 3 bases and J by 5 bases, with 11 bases of the junction left unmatched. This CDR3 is built from 17 residues. CDR3 residues: CASSFRPGQGRHNEQFF. The CDR3 DNA reads as TGTGCCAGCAGCTTTCGACCGGGACAGGGAAGACACAATGAGCAGTTCTTC.

The gene calls are TRBV19 and TRBJ1-2; tentative D call: TRBD1 (6 bases). This CDR3 has 13 residues. Germline V CDR1 and CDR2: LNHDA, SQIVND (reference sequence). Trimming took off 9 bases at V and 5 bases at J, with 16 bases between the two ends. The CDR3 region is CASNTGLGYGYTF. The DNA for the CDR3 is TGTGCCAGCAATACAGGGTTGGGATATGGCTACACCTTC.

This chain links TRBV9 with TRBJ2-2; D perhaps matches TRBD2 (6 bases). The ends were cut back, 0 bases at V and 4 bases at J, with 7 bases in the middle. The germline gives CDR1 SGDLS, CDR2 YYNGEE. CDR3 length: 14 residues. The CDR3 reads CASSVGGATGELFF. CDR3 DNA: TGTGCCAGCAGCGTAGGCGGGGCCACCGGGGAGCTGTTTTTT.

V and J are TRBV5-4 and TRBJ2-5; 7 nucleotides match TRBD2. Germline V gene sequence: CDR1 SGHNT, CDR2 YYREEE (reference sequence). The CDR3 has 16 amino acids. With V trimmed by 0 bases and J by 0 bases, 5 bases remained unmatched. CDR3 coding DNA: TGTGCCAGCAGCTTGGTCGGGGGGAATGACCAAGAGACCCAGTACTTC. Translated: CASSLVGGNDQETQYF.

The chain joins TRBV11-1 to TRBJ2-7; 7 bases are a match to TRBD2. V was clipped by 6 bases and J by 6 bases; unmatched bases: 8. Germline V gene lookup returns CDR1 SGHAT and CDR2 FQDESV (reference sequence). The CDR3 runs to 13 residues. The CDR3 nucleotides are TGTGCCAGCAGTTCCTCCGGCGGGGGCGAGCAGTACTTC. Its protein product is CASSSSGGGEQYF.

V is TRBV6-2 or TRBV6-3 and J is TRBJ1-5; 8 positions match TRBD1. The germline gives CDR1 MNHEY, CDR2 SVGEGT. With V trimmed by 6 bases and J by 5 bases, 18 bases remained unmatched. This CDR3 has 18 amino acids. CDR3 DNA sequence: TGTGCCAGCAGCCCTAGGGCACCCCCGGACAGGGACCATCAGCCCCAGCATTTT. Its translation is CASSPRAPPDRDHQPQHF.

V gene TRBV5-1 combines with J gene TRBJ2-2; unclear D gene. The CDR3 is made up of 15 amino acids. The V end lost 3 bases, the J end lost 3 bases, and 12 bases lay between the germline ends. Germline CDR1 is SGHRS and CDR2 is YFSETQ. CDR3 loop: CASSSSQGDTGELFF. CDR3 bases: TGCGCCAGCAGCTCCTCCCAAGGAGACACCGGGGAGCTGTTTTTT.

This sequence joins TRBV6-1 and TRBJ1-1; tentatively, D is TRBD1 (6 bases). V was trimmed by 4 bases and J by 0 bases, leaving 15 bases between them. This CDR3 region has 16 residues. Germline CDR1 and CDR2: MNHNS and SASEGT. CDR3 nucleotide sequence: TGTGCCAGCAGTGGTCCCCCAGGGGCTATGAACACTGAAGCTTTCTTT. Translating it yields CASSGPPGAMNTEAFF.